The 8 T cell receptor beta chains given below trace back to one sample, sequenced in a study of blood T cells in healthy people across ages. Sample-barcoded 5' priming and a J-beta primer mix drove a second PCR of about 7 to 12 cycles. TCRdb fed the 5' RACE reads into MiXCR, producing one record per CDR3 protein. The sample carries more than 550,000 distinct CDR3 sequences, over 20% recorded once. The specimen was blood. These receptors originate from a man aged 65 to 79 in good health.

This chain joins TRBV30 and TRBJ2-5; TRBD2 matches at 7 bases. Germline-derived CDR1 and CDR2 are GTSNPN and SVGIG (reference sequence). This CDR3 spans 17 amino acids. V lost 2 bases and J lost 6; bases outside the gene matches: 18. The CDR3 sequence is CAWSSAGVAGVLKTQYF. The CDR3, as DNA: TGTGCCTGGAGTTCCGCCGGGGTTGCGGGAGTTTTGAAGACCCAGTACTTC.

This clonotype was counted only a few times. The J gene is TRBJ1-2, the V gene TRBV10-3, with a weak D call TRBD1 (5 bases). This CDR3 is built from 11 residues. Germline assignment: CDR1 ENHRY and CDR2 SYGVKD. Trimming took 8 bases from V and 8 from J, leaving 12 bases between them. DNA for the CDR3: TGTGCCATCCAGGGCGCGGGCGGCTACACCTTC. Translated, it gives CAIQGAGGYTF.

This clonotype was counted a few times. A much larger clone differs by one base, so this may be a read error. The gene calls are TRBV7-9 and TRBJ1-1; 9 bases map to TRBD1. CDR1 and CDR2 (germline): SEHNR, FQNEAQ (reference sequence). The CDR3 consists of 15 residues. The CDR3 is CAGSLGTGRYTEAFF. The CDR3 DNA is TGTGCCGGCAGCCTCGGGACAGGGCGATACACTGAAGCTTTCTTT.

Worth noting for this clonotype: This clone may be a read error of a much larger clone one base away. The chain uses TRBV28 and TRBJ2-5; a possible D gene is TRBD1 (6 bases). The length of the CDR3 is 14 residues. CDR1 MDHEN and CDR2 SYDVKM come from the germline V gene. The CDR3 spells CASVEGGEEETQNF. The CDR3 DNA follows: TGTGCCAGCGTCGAAGGGGGAGAGGAAGAGACCCAGAACTTC.

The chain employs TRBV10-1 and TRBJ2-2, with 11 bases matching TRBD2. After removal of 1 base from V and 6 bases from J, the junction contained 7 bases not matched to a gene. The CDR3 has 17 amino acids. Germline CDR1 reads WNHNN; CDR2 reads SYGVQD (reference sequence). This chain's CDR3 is CASSELLAGETAGELFF. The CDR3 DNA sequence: TGCGCCAGCAGTGAGTTACTAGCGGGGGAGACTGCCGGGGAGCTGTTTTTT.

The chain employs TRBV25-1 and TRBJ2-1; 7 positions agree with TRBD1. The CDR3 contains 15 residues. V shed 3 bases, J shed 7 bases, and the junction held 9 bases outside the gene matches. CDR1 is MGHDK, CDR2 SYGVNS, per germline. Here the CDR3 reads CASSDPERGRNEQFF. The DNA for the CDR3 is TGTGCCAGCAGTGACCCAGAAAGGGGGCGAAATGAGCAGTTCTTC.

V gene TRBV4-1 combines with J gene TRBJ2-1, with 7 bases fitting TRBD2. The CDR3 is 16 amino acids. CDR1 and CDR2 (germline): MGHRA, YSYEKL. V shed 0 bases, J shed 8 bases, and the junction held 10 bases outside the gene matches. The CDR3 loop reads CASSQEWPGGYHEQFF. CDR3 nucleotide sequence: TGCGCCAGCAGCCAAGAGTGGCCGGGGGGTTACCATGAGCAGTTCTTC.

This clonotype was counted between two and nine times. The CDR3 here is CAISEPAYKDGETQYF. In nucleotides, the CDR3 is TGTGCCATCAGTGAGCCCGCTTACAAAGACGGGGAGACCCAGTACTTC. J is TRBJ2-5 and V is TRBV10-3, with D hard to call. Per germline, CDR1 ENHRY and CDR2 SYGVKD. The CDR3 runs to 16 residues. Between the trimmed V and J ends, which lost 2 bases and 5 bases, there was a span of 18 bases.